This TCR beta chain comes out of a study of early T cells in non-severe SARS-CoV-2 infection (dated by TCRdb to about 2021). Regarding the research as a whole: Bulk RNA from unsorted whole blood was used for TCR sequencing, so alpha and beta chains could not be paired. Results and caveats for the whole study, not just this receptor: VDJdb matching was skewed toward anti-spike CD8 responses and likely underestimated virus-specific expansions by missing private and CD4 specificities.

Points on this clonotype: It lacks a known antigen. It has no much larger one-base neighbor in the sample; base qualities were not kept.

A case-control design nested within a healthcare worker cohort in London, UK, was used, with weekly nasopharyngeal swab PCR tests and blood sampling performed. Healthcare workers were recruited during the week of the UK lockdown, between 23 and 31 March 2020, and followed weekly for up to 16 weeks. The library was obtained by 5' RACE. This sample was sequenced with a NextSeq 500. The TCR library protocol attached unique molecular identifiers to individual cDNA molecules to correct for sequencing error and PCR bias. Sequencing covered both TCR alpha and beta chains, and within each sample the abundances of alpha and beta sequences were tightly co-correlated. Per the original workflow: Decombinator V4 was used to perform V gene, J gene and CDR3 annotation of TCR sequences. Expanded TCRs were defined as changing significantly between any two time points under a Poisson model with p below 0.0001. Abundances of TCRs were expressed as counts per million after normalisation to the total number of TCRs sequenced in each sample. VDJdb, accessed 1 November 2021, was searched for CMV, EBV and SARS-CoV-2 annotated TCRs, with TCRs annotated for multiple antigens excluded. The public reads were run again by TCRdb, first through fastp at Q25 and then through MiXCR, and only productive beta chains were kept. Rows matching on CDR3 protein sequence are summarized as one entry with the most common DNA and genes. It is TCRdb's table, rather than the study itself, that gives the V and J calls and clone size. In this sample the table shows tens of thousands of distinct CDR3 sequences, 4% of which occur a single time. The top ten clones comprise about 3% of the sample.

The receptor was derived from an adult who was a healthcare worker with PCR-confirmed SARS-CoV-2 infection or an uninfected control (not recorded which). The sequenced material came from whole blood.

The bases are TGTGCCAGCTCCTCCTCTAAGTATTCGGAGACCCAGTACTTC. It encodes CASSSSKYSETQYF. The chain links TRBV6-2 or TRBV6-3 with TRBJ2-5, with no reliable assignment of the D segment. CDR1 and CDR2 are drawn from the germline V gene: MNHEY, SVGEGT. V is pared back by 8 bases and J by 5 bases, with 18 bases lying between the germline termini. The CDR3 starts with the cysteine, ends with the phenylalanine, and has 14 residues. Here the CDR3 DNA is all that survives: 42 bases in frame from base 1.